These 30 T cell receptor beta chains were all obtained from the same sample, sequenced in a study of T cells in Graves' hyperthyroidism and ophthalmopathy. From RNA transcripts, TCR beta CDR3 regions were amplified. A first-round RT-PCR of the TCR CDR3 used the HTBI primer set. Each CDR3 protein gets one entry after TCRdb re-called the multiplex PCR reads with MiXCR. The data show about 540,000 distinct CDR3 sequences, with around 46% seen just once and around 8% held by the top ten. The sample taken for sequencing was peripheral blood or thyroid tissue (not recorded which). The receptor source for this set is a woman aged 18-29 years with Graves' hyperthyroidism.

The CDR3 loop reads CASRTGTGVYQPQHF. CDR3 sequence (DNA): TGTGCCAGTAGAACCGGGACAGGGGTCTATCAGCCCCAGCATTTT. The chain couples TRBV19 to TRBJ1-5; TRBD1 matches at 10 bases. The CDR3 extends over 15 amino acids. Losses at the gene ends were 6 bases for V and 5 bases for J; bases not matched to a gene: 7. Germline values: CDR1 LNHDA, CDR2 SQIVND (reference sequence).

At least ten counts were recorded for this clonotype. This chain joins TRBV12-3 or TRBV12-4 and TRBJ1-6, with D unclear. Trimming shortened V by 7 bases and J by 9 bases, and 16 bases separated the two germline ends. The length of the CDR3 is 14 residues. The CDR3 region is CASNLRGLGSPLHF. Here the CDR3 DNA reads TGTGCCAGCAATCTAAGAGGGTTGGGTTCACCCCTCCACTTT.

The chain uses TRBV20-1 and TRBJ1-6, with TRBD1 matching 9 bases. The CDR3 extends over 15 amino acids. V gave up 6 bases and J gave up 9 bases; unmatched junction bases: 12. The V gene's germline CDR1 is DFQATT and CDR2 SNEGSKA (reference sequence). The CDR3 DNA reads TGCAGTGCCAGCACCGCGGGACAGGGAGGTTCACCCCTCCACTTT. It encodes CSASTAGQGGSPLHF.

The chain uses TRBV20-1 and TRBJ1-2; 9 bases map to TRBD1. Germline CDR1 DFQATT, CDR2 SNEGSKA (reference sequence). The CDR3 is 15 amino acids. With V trimmed by 3 bases and J by 0 bases, 5 bases remained unmatched. As DNA, the CDR3 is TGCAGTGCTAGGGGGGACAGGGTAGCTAACTATGGCTACACCTTC. This sequence encodes CSARGDRVANYGYTF.

On this clonotype itself: An end of the junction differs from the germline gene, which may be a read error. The chain employs TRBV7-9 and TRBJ1-5; possible D gene TRBD1, 6 bases. This CDR3 contains 14 residues. In germline, CDR1 is SEHNR, CDR2 FQNEAQ (reference sequence). CDR3 region: CASSVWGGNQPQHF. CDR3 DNA: TGTGCCAGCAGTGTTTGGGGGGGCAATCAGCCTCAGCATTTT.

J is TRBJ2-5 and V is TRBV20-1; 8 bases map to TRBD1. This CDR3 has 20 amino acids. The V gene end was trimmed by 3 bases and the J gene end by 0 bases; junction bases not matched to a gene: 21. Germline V gene data show CDR1 as DFQATT and CDR2 as SNEGSKA (reference sequence). Here the CDR3 reads CSASRTGLGSTEAYQETQYF. The CDR3 nucleotides are TGCAGTGCTAGCAGGACAGGGCTGGGTAGCACTGAAGCTTACCAAGAGACCCAGTACTTC.

At least ten counts were recorded for this clonotype. The chain has TRBV4-2 and TRBJ1-2; D gene ambiguous. V lost 0 bases, J lost 5 bases, and 16 bases lay in between. CDR1 and CDR2 from the germline V gene are LGHNA and YNFKEQ. CDR3 length: 16 amino acids. The CDR3 DNA reads TGTGCCAGCAGCCAAGATCCCTGGGAGGGCCGATATGGCTACACCTTC. Translating it yields CASSQDPWEGRYGYTF.

This clonotype was counted between two and nine times. The genes are TRBV29-1 and TRBJ2-1; D possibly uses TRBD1 or TRBD2 (6 bases each). The CDR3 has 15 amino acids. V was cut by 8 bases and J by 0 bases, with 17 bases left in between. CDR1 is SQVTM, CDR2 ANQGSEA, per germline. The CDR3 loop reads CSLRGEPLSYNEQFF. In DNA form, the CDR3 reads TGCAGCTTGAGGGGGGAACCTCTCTCCTACAATGAGCAGTTCTTC.

Details on this clonotype: The junction departs from the called germline gene at one end, perhaps through a read error. The rearrangement joins TRBV6-2 or TRBV6-3 to TRBJ2-1; 7 positions match TRBD1. This CDR3 comprises 15 residues. Germline V gene sequence: CDR1 MNHEY, CDR2 SVGEGT. CDR3 residues: CASSYSGGSYSEQFF. The CDR3 DNA reads TGTGCCAGCAGTTACTCAGGGGGCTCCTACAGTGAGCAGTTCTTC.

This sequence joins TRBV7-9 and TRBJ2-7; D may be TRBD1 (6 bases). V lost 5 bases and J 6 bases, leaving 20 bases between the germline ends. The CDR3 has 15 amino acids. Germline assignment: CDR1 SEHNR and CDR2 FQNEAQ (reference sequence). The CDR3 protein is CASSLRMAGVVEQYF. The DNA for the CDR3 is TGTGCCAGCAGCCTCCGGATGGCAGGGGTGGTCGAGCAGTACTTC. Looking up the rest from reference TRBV7-9 and TRBJ2-7 gives the full variable domain: DTGVSQNPRHKITKRGQNVTFRCDPISEHNRLYWYRQTLGQGPEFLTYFQNEAQLEKSRLLSDRFSAERPKGSFSTLEIQRTEQGDSAMYLCASSLRMAGVVEQYFGPGTRLTVT.

The chain combines TRBV12-3 or TRBV12-4 with TRBJ1-3; the D is unclear. V lost 3 bases, J lost 0 bases, and 6 bases lay in between. CDR3 length: 14 amino acids. CDR3 sequence (DNA): TGTGCCAGCAGTTTCGTAGGCTCTGGAAACACCATATATTTT. Its translation is CASSFVGSGNTIYF.

The chain is built from TRBV19 and TRBJ1-6; D is uncertain. Germline V gene data show CDR1 as LNHDA and CDR2 as SQIVND (reference sequence). Trimming left V 3 bases short and J 10 bases short, with 19 bases between. The CDR3 has 16 residues. This chain's CDR3 is CASSMSLAGGESPLHF. CDR3 sequence (DNA): TGTGCCAGTAGTATGTCTCTAGCGGGAGGAGAATCACCCCTCCACTTT. Full variable domain (outside the CDR3, taken from reference TRBV19 and TRBJ1-6): DGGITQSPKYLFRKEGQNVTLSCEQNLNHDAMYWYRQDPGQGLRLIYYSQIVNDFQKGDIAEGYSVSREKKESFPLTVTSAQKNPTAFYLCASSMSLAGGESPLHFGNGTRLTVT.

Many counts were recorded for this clonotype. The CDR3 sequence is CASSQPDRASNQPQHF. The CDR3 bases are TGCGCCAGCAGCCAACCGGACAGGGCTTCCAATCAGCCCCAGCATTTT. This chain connects TRBV4-1 to TRBJ1-5; 8 bases are a match to TRBD1. This CDR3 has 16 residues. Trimming at V came to 2 bases and at J to 3 bases, leaving 6 bases not matched to a gene. Germline assignment: CDR1 MGHRA and CDR2 YSYEKL.

The chain carries TRBV19 and TRBJ1-3; possible D gene TRBD1, 5 bases. The J call may not be correct, given that the DNA end is closer to TRBJ2-3. Germline V lookup: CDR1 LNHDA, CDR2 SQIVND (reference sequence). The CDR3 extends over 15 amino acids. The CDR3 protein is CASSILTDGTDTQYF. The CDR3 DNA follows: TGTGCCAGTAGTATCCTGACAGACGGCACAGATACGCAGTATTTT.

The chain carries TRBV10-3 and TRBJ1-6, with D perhaps matching TRBD1 (5 bases). Germline CDR1 reads ENHRY; CDR2 reads SYGVKD. Trimming removed 7 bases from V and 9 bases from J, with 16 bases in between. The length of the CDR3 is 14 residues. In DNA form, the CDR3 reads TGTGCCATCACTGGGGCGGCGGGCCCTTCACCCCTCCACTTT. Its protein product is CAITGAAGPSPLHF.

To note about this clonotype: A read error may produce the germline difference seen at one junction end. CDR3 loop: CASRGYGYSF. DNA of the CDR3: TGTGCCAGCAGAGGTTATGGCTACTCCTTC. J is TRBJ1-2 and V is TRBV12-3 or TRBV12-4, with no clear D. This CDR3 comprises 10 residues.

This clonotype was observed at least ten times. The chain recombines TRBV7-6 with TRBJ2-7; D might be TRBD2 (5 bases). Between the trimmed V and J ends, which lost 1 base and 0 bases, there was a span of 7 bases. The germline V gene has CDR1 SGHVS and CDR2 FNYEAQ. The CDR3 runs to 14 residues. CDR3 coding DNA: TGTGCCAGCAGCTTAGAGACTAACTCCTACGAGCAGTACTTC. Its protein product is CASSLETNSYEQYF.

The chain recombines TRBV12-3 or TRBV12-4 with TRBJ2-5, with 16 positions matching TRBD2. The V and J ends lost 5 bases and 5 bases, in that order; junction bases with no gene match: 2. The length of the CDR3 is 15 residues. CDR3 sequence reads: CASSGTSGRDETQYF. CDR3 DNA: TGTGCCAGCAGTGGGACTAGCGGGAGGGACGAGACCCAGTACTTC.

This clonotype was counted ten times or more. The chain carries TRBV11-2 and TRBJ2-7; 9 bases align to TRBD1. The germline V gene has CDR1 SGHAT and CDR2 FQNNGV. The CDR3 totals 14 residues. J lost 2 bases, V lost 6 bases, and 5 bases had no gene match. CDR3 nucleotide sequence: TGTGCCAGCAGAACAACAGGGGGCACCTACGAGCAGTACTTC. It is translated as CASRTTGGTYEQYF.

This clonotype was seen a few times. CDR3: CAWSLGVYTF. For the CDR3, the DNA is TGTGCCTGGAGCCTGGGGGTATACACCTTC. The chain has TRBV30 and TRBJ1-2; tentative D call: TRBD1 (5 bases). This CDR3 is 10 amino acids long. Trimming pared 3 bases from V and 11 bases from J, leaving 10 bases between. The V gene's germline CDR1 is GTSNPN and CDR2 SVGIG (reference sequence).

Points on this clonotype: Just one base apart from a much larger clone, this may be a read error. This chain connects TRBV7-9 to TRBJ2-7; either TRBD1 or TRBD2 may fit D (5 bases each). Germline V gives CDR1 SEHNR, CDR2 FQNEAQ (reference sequence). The CDR3 totals 16 residues. CDR3 sequence: CASSLHRDARIHERYF. Here the CDR3 DNA reads TGTGCCAGCAGCCTCCACCGGGACGCGAGAATCCACGAGCGGTACTTC.

The gene calls are TRBV7-2 and TRBJ2-7; 7 nucleotides agree with TRBD2. Per the germline V gene, CDR1 is SGHTA and CDR2 is FQGNSA. The CDR3 loop spans 15 amino acids. The V segment lost 1 base and the J segment 4 bases; nucleotides outside the gene matches: 7. In DNA, the CDR3 is TGTGCCAGCAGCTTAGGGGCTAGCGGTGGGTACGAGCAGTACTTC. As protein: CASSLGASGGYEQYF.

This clonotype was seen repeatedly, ten times or more. This rearrangement joins TRBV6-2 or TRBV6-3 to TRBJ2-5, with D uncertain. Trimming stripped 0 bases from V and 5 bases from J, with 10 bases between. This CDR3 is built from 14 residues. From germline, CDR1 is MNHEY and CDR2 SVGEGT. This chain's CDR3 is CASSYSKGAETQYF. In nucleotides, the CDR3 is TGTGCCAGCAGTTACTCGAAGGGCGCCGAGACCCAGTACTTC.

This clonotype appeared a single time. The chain carries TRBV10-3 and TRBJ2-7; TRBD1 aligns across 7 bases. The CDR3 covers 13 residues. The germline gives CDR1 ENHRY, CDR2 SYGVKD. The trim removed 3 bases at V and 4 bases at J, leaving 3 bases unmatched. CDR3 in DNA: TGTGCCATCAGTGATTGGGGACAGTACGAGCAGTACTTC. Protein product: CAISDWGQYEQYF.

On this clonotype itself: A read error may explain this, as a much larger clone is one base away. This rearrangement joins TRBV2 to TRBJ2-7, with D hard to call. Per the germline V gene, CDR1 is SNHLY and CDR2 is FYNNEI. This CDR3 comprises 14 residues. Trimming removed 6 bases from V and 2 bases from J, with 14 bases in between. The CDR3 DNA reads TGTGCCAGCAGCACGACTGTTGCTACCTACGAGCAGTACTTC. Protein sequence: CASSTTVATYEQYF.

This chain uses TRBV25-1 with TRBJ2-7, with D maybe TRBD2 (6 bases). CDR1 is MGHDK and CDR2 is SYGVNS in the germline V gene. This CDR3 region has 14 residues. With 6 bases removed from V and 6 bases from J, the gap between germline ends came to 18 bases. CDR3 region: CASSGHGGLGEQYF. Here the CDR3 DNA reads TGTGCCAGCAGCGGGCATGGGGGACTTGGCGAGCAGTACTTC.

As regards this clonotype: This could be a read error, since a much larger clone is one nucleotide away. The genes are TRBV7-9 and TRBJ2-2, with 9 bases identical to TRBD2. The CDR3 extends over 19 amino acids. In germline, CDR1 is SEHNR, CDR2 FQNEAQ (reference sequence). V shed 6 bases and J 5 bases; nucleotides not matched to a gene: 19. DNA of the CDR3: TGTGCCAGCAGTTTACGGACTAGCGAGAGTAGGCGAAGGACCGGGGAGCTGTTTTTT. It codes for CASSLRTSESRRRTGELFF.

This clonotype was seen at least ten times. The CDR3 protein is CASSLRDRSEKLFF. CDR3 DNA: TGTGCCAGCAGCTTAAGGGACAGGTCTGAAAAACTGTTTTTT. The chain is built from TRBV7-9 and TRBJ1-4; 8 bases are shared with TRBD1. Trimming at V came to 2 bases and at J to 7 bases, leaving 3 bases not matched to a gene. The CDR3 totals 14 residues. Germline V gene data show CDR1 as SEHNR and CDR2 as FQNEAQ (reference sequence).

This clonotype has more than one count but fewer than ten. The V call is TRBV29-1, the J call TRBJ2-7; D call uncertain. Trimming left V 1 base short and J 7 bases short, with 11 bases between. CDR3 length equals 12 residues. Germline CDR1 and CDR2: SQVTM and ANQGSEA. CDR3 DNA: TGCAGCGTTGAAGGGAGCTACAATGAGCAGTACTTC. Residues: CSVEGSYNEQYF.

In its sample, this clonotype was seen a few times. The J gene is TRBJ2-5, the V gene TRBV2; 9 positions agree with TRBD1. The germline CDR1 and CDR2 sequences are SNHLY and FYNNEI. The J segment lost 3 bases and the V segment lost 10 bases, leaving 15 bases of the junction unmatched. The CDR3 is 16 amino acids. CDR3 sequence (DNA): TGTGCCACCCCTCCCTCGGGACAGGGAAGAAAAGAGACCCAGTACTTC. Its translation: CATPPSGQGRKETQYF.